This entry describes one T cell receptor (beta chain). The antigen remains unidentified. This CDR3 contains 15 residues. CDR1 and CDR2 from the germline V gene are LGHNA and YNFKEQ. V lost 4 bases and J lost 3, with 16 bases in between. Primers included in the PCR were 60 Vbeta and 13 Jbeta primers. Original analysis: An analysis performed later counted about 80 million unique TCR beta chains (roughly 10 million of them shared). Assay used: immunoSEQ multiplex PCR; TCRdb lists only in-frame clones, some missing. V and J calls and clone size follow that table, whereas D and trimming were derived from the DNA. The sample shows around 200,000 clones, 75% to 90% of them seen only once. This record belongs to a study of cytomegalovirus exposure and HLA in healthy donors. Overall study findings and caveats: In a later analysis, specific HLA alleles were associated with more than 15,000 TCR beta sequences at a 0.05 false discovery rate. One variant, a missense change in DCLRE1C, was linked in a later analysis to TCR beta V- and J-gene trimming. Most subjects' HLA-A and HLA-B alleles were reportedly predicted from TCR beta sequences.

The chain employs TRBV4-2 and TRBJ2-7; D perhaps matches TRBD2 (6 bases). Material for sequencing was PBMCs. This sequence originates from a man in his forties in good health and CMV-seropositive. For the CDR3, the DNA is TGTGCCAGCAGCCGAGAACGAGAGGGAGGCTACGAGCAGTACTTC. It translates to CASSREREGGYEQYF.